The 21 T cell receptor beta chains presented below share a single source sample, sequenced in a study of control samples from healthy donors and cancer patients. The repertoire was sequenced with immunoSEQ multiplex PCR; TCRdb's copy has only in-frame clones and lacks some. The repertoire consists of about 150,000 clones, with 90% to 95% occurring once and the leading ten covering roughly 0.64%. Material: blood. The receptors come from a woman between 25 and 40 years old in good health.

CDR3 region: CATKNPGKGNTIYF. CDR3 in DNA: TGTGCCACAAAAAATCCGGGAAAGGGAAACACCATATATTTT. The chain recombines TRBV10-3 with TRBJ1-3; D uncertain. Trimming took 10 bases from V and 4 from J, leaving 17 bases between them. There are 14 residues in the CDR3. The germline gives CDR1 ENHRY, CDR2 SYGVKD.

The chain joins TRBV5-1 to TRBJ2-7, with a possible D match to TRBD2 (5 bases). Between the trimmed V and J ends, which lost 1 base and 2 bases, there was a span of 7 bases. CDR3 size: 13 residues. Germline CDR1 is SGHRS and CDR2 is YFSETQ. The CDR3 region is CASSLMGAYEQYF. In DNA, the CDR3 is TGCGCCAGCAGCTTGATGGGAGCCTACGAGCAGTACTTC.

The chain recombines TRBV6-2 or TRBV6-3 with TRBJ2-7, with 7 bases lining up with TRBD2. J lost 2 bases, V lost 6 bases, and 7 bases had no gene match. There are 14 residues in the CDR3. Germline V gene data show CDR1 as MNHEY and CDR2 as SVGEGT. CDR3 nucleotides: TGTGCCAGCAGCCGTCGGGAGGCAGCCTACGAGCAGTACTTC. Translated: CASSRREAAYEQYF.

This clone was picked up one time. This chain connects TRBV28 to TRBJ2-7, with unresolved D. Germline CDR1 is MDHEN and CDR2 is SYDVKM. The CDR3 loop spans 13 amino acids. Trimming cost V 6 bases and J 4 bases, with 13 bases left between them. The CDR3 sequence: CASRSPRRYEQYF. The CDR3 DNA follows: TGTGCCAGCAGGTCCCCCCGCCGTTACGAGCAGTACTTC. Combining the CDR3 with reference TRBV28 and TRBJ2-7 gives the whole variable domain DVKVTQSSRYLVKRTGEKVFLECVQDMDHENMFWYRQDPGLGLRLIYFSYDVKMKEKGDIPEGYSVSREKKERFSLILESASTNQTSMYLCASRSPRRYEQYFGPGTRLTVT.

The table lists this clone with a few counts. The V call is TRBV4-2, the J call TRBJ2-6; TRBD1 is a possible D gene (5 bases). The V gene's germline CDR1 is LGHNA and CDR2 YNFKEQ. Trimming pared 0 bases from V and 0 bases from J, leaving 6 bases between. The CDR3 is 16 residues long. This CDR3 is CASSQDDSSGANVLTF. CDR3 sequence (DNA): TGTGCCAGCAGCCAAGACGACAGCTCTGGGGCCAACGTCCTGACTTTC.

This chain links TRBV5-1 with TRBJ2-3; D not resolved. This CDR3 is 15 amino acids long. The germline V and J ends were trimmed by 0 bases and 0 bases, with 8 bases remaining between them. Germline V gene data show CDR1 as SGHRS and CDR2 as YFSETQ. CDR3: CASSLEGYSTDTQYF. The CDR3, as DNA: TGCGCCAGCAGCTTGGAAGGTTACAGCACAGATACGCAGTATTTT.

As for this clone: Other DNA variants within this sample encode the same CDR3. The chain couples TRBV18 to TRBJ1-5, with a weak D call TRBD1 (6 bases). Germline values: CDR1 KGHSH, CDR2 LQKENI. There are 14 residues in the CDR3. Trimming took 3 bases from V and 3 from J, leaving 9 bases between them. The CDR3 DNA is TGTGCCAGCTCACCCGGACAGCACAATCAGCCCCAGCATTTT. Its translation is CASSPGQHNQPQHF.

The chain joins TRBV6-5 to TRBJ2-7; tentative D call: TRBD1 (6 bases). The CDR3 is 15 residues long. Trimming stripped 2 bases from V and 4 bases from J, with 15 bases between. Germline V gives CDR1 MNHEY, CDR2 SVGAGI. CDR3 in DNA: TGTGCCAGCAGTTACCCCTCGGGGACAAGATACGAGCAGTACTTC. This translates into CASSYPSGTRYEQYF.

This rearrangement joins TRBV12-5 to TRBJ2-1, with D unclear. The germline V gene has CDR1 LGHNT and CDR2 FRNRAP. This CDR3 is 13 amino acids long. The V end lost 3 bases, the J end lost 3 bases, and 6 bases lay between the germline ends. CDR3 bases: TGTGCTAGTGGTTTCCCGTTCTACAATGAGCAGTTCTTC. Translated, it gives CASGFPFYNEQFF.

This clone was observed a few times. The V gene is TRBV30, the J gene TRBJ1-5; D remains ambiguous. Germline loops: CDR1 GTSNPN, CDR2 SVGIG (reference sequence). The germline V and J ends were trimmed by 1 base and 5 bases, with 12 bases remaining between them. The CDR3 is 14 amino acids. As DNA, the CDR3 is TGTGCCTGGAGTGCCGGACCTCCCCATCAGCCCCAGCATTTT. Its protein product is CAWSAGPPHQPQHF.

J is TRBJ1-1 and V is TRBV5-1; D ambiguous. V was clipped by 0 bases and J by 2 bases, with 11 bases between them. From germline, CDR1 is SGHRS and CDR2 YFSETQ. CDR3 size: 15 residues. CDR3 amino acids: CASSLVGSGNTEAFF. The DNA for the CDR3 is TGCGCCAGCAGCTTGGTCGGGTCGGGAAACACTGAAGCTTTCTTT. The full variable domain, its missing parts supplied by reference TRBV5-1 and TRBJ1-1, is KAGVTQTPRYLIKTRGQQVTLSCSPISGHRSVSWYQQTPGQGLQFLFEYFSETQRNKGNFPGRFSGRQFSNSRSEMNVSTLELGDSALYLCASSLVGSGNTEAFFGQGTRLTVV.

This rearrangement joins TRBV19 to TRBJ1-4; 7 positions agree with TRBD1. The CDR3 loop spans 14 amino acids. Per the germline V gene, CDR1 is LNHDA and CDR2 is SQIVND (reference sequence). Trimming cost V 7 bases and J 8 bases; bases outside gene matches: 10. The CDR3 loop reads CASKTGPEFEKLFF. CDR3 sequence (DNA): TGTGCCAGTAAGACAGGGCCTGAATTCGAAAAACTGTTTTTT.

The rearrangement joins TRBV2 to TRBJ1-6; 7 nucleotides match TRBD1. Trimming cost V 6 bases and J 6 bases; bases outside gene matches: 2. Germline assignment: CDR1 SNHLY and CDR2 FYNNEI. The CDR3 spans 13 residues. This CDR3 is CASRRDSNSPLHF. CDR3 DNA sequence: TGTGCCAGCAGAAGGGACAGTAATTCACCCCTCCACTTT.

The chain is built from TRBV5-6 and TRBJ2-1; weak D call: TRBD1 (6 bases). V was shortened by 3 bases and J by 5 bases, with 18 bases between the two germline ends. Per germline, CDR1 SGHDT and CDR2 YYEEEE. The CDR3 runs 16 residues. The CDR3 coding sequence is TGTGCCAGCAGCTACCTAACGAGGGACACCCACAATGAGCAGTTCTTC. Its protein is CASSYLTRDTHNEQFF.

CDR3 DNA: TGTGACACCCCCAGGACAGGGGGCACAGATACGCAGTATTTT. Its translation: CDTPRTGGTDTQYF. The chain couples TRBV21-1 to TRBJ2-3; no check of the table's D call, TRBD1, against the DNA was made. TRBV21-1 is listed as a pseudogene. This CDR3 has 14 residues.

The rearrangement joins TRBV28 to TRBJ2-1; 12 bases are shared with TRBD2. This CDR3 has 19 amino acids. Per germline, CDR1 MDHEN and CDR2 SYDVKM. J was trimmed by 6 bases and V by 2 bases; bases with no gene match: 14. The CDR3 DNA is TGTGCCAGCAGTTTAACAAACAAAAGGACTAGCGGGAAGAGCAATGAGCAGTTCTTC. Residues: CASSLTNKRTSGKSNEQFF.

The V gene is TRBV28, the J gene TRBJ2-7; possible D gene TRBD2, 6 bases. The length of the CDR3 is 15 residues. V lost 2 bases, J lost 0 bases, and 11 bases lay in between. Per the germline V gene, CDR1 is MDHEN and CDR2 is SYDVKM. The CDR3, as DNA: TGTGCCAGCAGTTTAAATAGCGGCCTCTCCTACGAGCAGTACTTC. Residues: CASSLNSGLSYEQYF.

The genes are TRBV28 and TRBJ2-4; TRBD1 aligns across 7 bases. The germline V gene encodes CDR1 MDHEN and CDR2 SYDVKM. Trimming at V came to 10 bases and at J to 2 bases, leaving 2 bases not matched to a gene. The CDR3 loop spans 12 amino acids. The chain's CDR3 is CATTGSKNIQYF. CDR3 in DNA: TGTGCCACGACAGGGTCCAAAAACATTCAGTACTTC.

This chain joins TRBV7-2 and TRBJ1-6; D unclear. Trimming removed 6 bases from V and 3 bases from J, with 9 bases in between. This CDR3 is 14 amino acids long. The germline V gene has CDR1 SGHTA and CDR2 FQGNSA. The CDR3 is CASSADNYNSPLHF. As DNA, the CDR3 is TGTGCCAGCAGTGCCGACAACTATAATTCACCCCTCCACTTT.

This clone has only one observation. The V and J genes are TRBV3-1 (or the pseudogene TRBV3-2) and TRBJ2-7; 10 bases are a match to TRBD2. The junction had 15 bases not matched to a gene; V was cut back by 0 bases and J by 4 bases. CDR1 and CDR2 (germline): LGHDT, YNNKEL (reference sequence). This CDR3 contains 19 residues. The CDR3 spells CASSQESGTSAGASYEQYF. The CDR3 DNA reads TGTGCCAGCAGCCAAGAATCCGGGACTAGCGCTGGGGCCTCTTACGAGCAGTACTTC.

The rearrangement links TRBV10-3 to TRBJ2-1, with TRBD2 matching 12 bases. Germline CDR1 reads ENHRY; CDR2 reads SYGVKD. V dropped 4 bases and J dropped 5; count of bases not matched to a gene: 3. The CDR3 length is 15 residues. In DNA form, the CDR3 reads TGTGCCATCAGTGGGACTAGCGGGGCTAACAATGAGCAGTTCTTC. This gives the protein CAISGTSGANNEQFF.